The clone carrying this T cell receptor beta chain was counted between two and nine times. Its antigen remains unknown. This record belongs to a study of T cells in Graves' hyperthyroidism and ophthalmopathy. The TCR beta CDR3 regions underwent amplification using RNA transcripts as the source. Initially, a first-round RT-PCR of the TCR CDR3 employed the HTBI primer set. TCRdb analysed the multiplex PCR reads with MiXCR anew, one entry per CDR3 protein. Counted here are some 370,000 distinct CDR3 sequences, about 18% occurring once; the ten biggest clones make up around 35%. Germline V gives CDR1 SGHVS, CDR2 FQNEAQ. The CDR3 extends over 13 amino acids. Trimming took 0 bases from V and 5 from J, leaving 5 bases between them. Regarding the study as a whole: Classification by a 13 V-J model distinguished ophthalmopathy from stable hyperthyroidism.

The diagnoses drew upon clinical symptoms, serum thyroxine and TRAb, thyroid ultrasound and orbital computed tomography. The sample, blood from the first hyperthyroidism diagnosis, precedes any ophthalmopathy symptoms. This receptor was taken from a woman aged 25 to 39 with Graves' hyperthyroidism that later progressed to Graves' ophthalmopathy. Sample: blood. V usage is TRBV7-8 and J usage is TRBJ1-5, with D uncertain. The chain's CDR3 is CASSLAGYQPQHF. For the CDR3, the DNA is TGTGCCAGCAGCTTAGCAGGGTATCAGCCCCAGCATTTT.